This passage covers 11 T cell receptor beta chains from one sample sequenced in a study of T cells after yellow fever vaccination. TCRdb reprocessed the 5' RACE reads via MiXCR and lists one record per CDR3 protein. The profile covers 450,000 to 550,000 distinct CDR3 sequences, with less than 20% appearing a single time and 14% taken by the ten largest. The starting material was PBMCs, obtained 15 days after the yellow fever booster vaccination. These receptors were collected from a man aged 30-40 years who received the YFV17D yellow fever vaccine.

This clonotype was detected only a few times. DNA for the CDR3: TGCAGTGCTGCTCCGGGGATTTCGGATACGCAGTATTTT. This encodes CSAAPGISDTQYF. This rearrangement joins TRBV20-1 to TRBJ2-3; D is perhaps TRBD2 (5 bases). Germline-derived CDR1 and CDR2 are DFQATT and SNEGSKA (reference sequence). V shed 5 bases and J shed 6 bases, with 15 bases lying between them. The CDR3 consists of 13 residues.

The chain combines TRBV5-6 with TRBJ1-1; 7 positions match TRBD1. CDR3 size: 15 residues. V was clipped by 4 bases and J by 0 bases; unmatched bases: 6. CDR1 and CDR2 from the germline V gene are SGHDT and YYEEEE. CDR3 sequence: CASSRGTALNTEAFF. For the CDR3, the DNA is TGTGCCAGCAGCCGAGGGACAGCTCTGAACACTGAAGCTTTCTTT.

V usage is TRBV27 and J usage is TRBJ2-2, with TRBD1 identical over 8 bases. The junction had 4 bases not matched to a gene; V was cut back by 1 base and J by 6 bases. The CDR3 has 15 residues. Germline CDR1 and CDR2: MNHEY and SMNVEV (reference sequence). The DNA for the CDR3 is TGTGCCAGCAGTTTATTGGGACAGGCATCCGGGGAGCTGTTTTTT. This gives the protein CASSLLGQASGELFF.

This clonotype was counted a single time. V usage is TRBV20-1 and J usage is TRBJ2-3; 7 nucleotides line up with TRBD1. Trimming removed 1 base from V and 3 bases from J; junction bases left unmatched: 10. This CDR3 is 16 amino acids long. Per germline, CDR1 DFQATT and CDR2 SNEGSKA (reference sequence). As DNA, the CDR3 is TGCAGTGCTAGAGCATTAGGGACAGACGATACAGATACGCAGTATTTT. Protein: CSARALGTDDTDTQYF.

This chain connects TRBV12-5 to TRBJ2-5; the D is unclear. CDR1 is LGHNT and CDR2 is FRNRAP in the germline V gene. This CDR3 region has 12 residues. Trimming left V 5 bases short and J 3 bases short, with 7 bases between. CDR3 residues: CASGGSKETQYF. The CDR3 DNA follows: TGTGCTAGTGGTGGAAGCAAAGAGACCCAGTACTTC. Full variable domain (missing parts from reference TRBV12-5 and TRBJ2-5): DARVTQTPRHKVTEMGQEVTMRCQPILGHNTVFWYRQTMMQGLELLAYFRNRAPLDDSGMPKDRFSAEMPDATLATLKIQPSEPRDSAVYFCASGGSKETQYFGPGTRLLVL.

V and J are TRBV20-1 and TRBJ1-4; no clear D gene. The ends were cut back, 1 base at V and 3 bases at J, with 6 bases in the middle. Germline V CDR1 and CDR2: DFQATT, SNEGSKA (reference sequence). This CDR3 comprises 13 residues. The CDR3 here is CSARGGPNEKLFF. CDR3 bases: TGCAGTGCTAGAGGGGGTCCTAATGAAAAACTGTTTTTT.

This clonotype appeared a single time. The chain employs TRBV5-1 and TRBJ2-2; 9 bases are a match to TRBD2. With V trimmed by 0 bases and J by 4 bases, 7 bases remained unmatched. CDR1 is SGHRS, CDR2 YFSETQ, per germline. The CDR3 spans 17 residues. CDR3 bases: TGCGCCAGCAGCTTGGCAGCGCTAGCGGGGCGCACCGGGGAGCTGTTTTTT. Protein product: CASSLAALAGRTGELFF.

This clonotype was counted between two and nine times. The chain is built from TRBV5-1 and TRBJ2-3; D is perhaps TRBD2 (6 bases). Germline V gene sequence: CDR1 SGHRS, CDR2 YFSETQ. V gave up 3 bases and J gave up 2 bases, with 13 bases separating them. The CDR3 consists of 15 residues. DNA of the CDR3: TGCGCCAGCAGCTCCGGGGGAACCGTCACAGATACGCAGTATTTT. Translation: CASSSGGTVTDTQYF.

This clonotype was recorded a few times. The rearrangement joins TRBV10-2 to TRBJ2-2, with D possibly matching TRBD2 (6 bases). Germline V lookup: CDR1 WSHSY, CDR2 SAAADI. This CDR3 has 15 amino acids. With 7 bases removed from V and 3 bases from J, the gap between germline ends came to 15 bases. CDR3 DNA: TGCGCCAGCAAGTTCGGGGGACTTGACACCGGGGAGCTGTTTTTT. It translates to CASKFGGLDTGELFF.

The chain links TRBV27 to TRBJ2-7; the match to TRBD2 covers 7 bases. The germline CDR1 and CDR2 sequences are MNHEY and SMNVEV (reference sequence). The CDR3 sequence is 14 residues long. V shed 3 bases, J shed 5 bases, and the junction held 7 bases outside the gene matches. The CDR3 here is CASSFLAGVHEQYF. The CDR3 nucleotides are TGTGCCAGCAGTTTTCTGGCGGGAGTACACGAGCAGTACTTC.

The chain recombines TRBV7-2 with TRBJ1-1; 9 nucleotides align to TRBD1. The junction had 5 bases not matched to a gene; V was cut back by 6 bases and J by 0 bases. Germline CDR1 reads SGHTA; CDR2 reads FQGNSA. This CDR3 spans 15 amino acids. The CDR3 nucleotides read TGTGCCAGCAGAAGGGACAGGGCGGTGAACACTGAAGCTTTCTTT. It yields the protein CASRRDRAVNTEAFF.